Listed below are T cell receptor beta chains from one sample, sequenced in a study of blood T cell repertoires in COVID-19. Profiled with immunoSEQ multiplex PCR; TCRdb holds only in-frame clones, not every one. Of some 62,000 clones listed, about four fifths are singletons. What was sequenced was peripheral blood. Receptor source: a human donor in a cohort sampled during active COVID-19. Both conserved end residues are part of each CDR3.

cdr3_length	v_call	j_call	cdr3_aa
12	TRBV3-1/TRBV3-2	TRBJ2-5	CASSQDGETQYF
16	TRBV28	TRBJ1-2	CASSPGDRGLNYGYTF
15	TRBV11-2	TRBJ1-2	CASSPYRAANYGYTF
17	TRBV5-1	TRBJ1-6	CASSSTPGQALNSPLHF
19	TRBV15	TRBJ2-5	CATSRDLATAGNTQETQYF
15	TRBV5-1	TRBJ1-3	CASSSPESSGNTIYF
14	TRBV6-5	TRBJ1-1	CASSSQGPNTEAFF
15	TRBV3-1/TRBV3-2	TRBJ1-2	CASSQVSGINYGYTF
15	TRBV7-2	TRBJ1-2	CASSPDLRGGNGYTF
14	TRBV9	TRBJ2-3	CASTRTSGTDTQYF
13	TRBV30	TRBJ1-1	CAWKKQGAFEAFF
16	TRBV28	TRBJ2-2	CASSSRTGGDTGELFF
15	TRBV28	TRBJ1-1	CASRRPGTGEREAFF
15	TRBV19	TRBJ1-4	CASSTGTATNEKLFF
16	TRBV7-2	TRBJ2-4	CASSLTRDIAKNIQYF
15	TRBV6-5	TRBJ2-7	CASSRYWEWENEQYF
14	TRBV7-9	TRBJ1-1	CASSFENPGTEAFF
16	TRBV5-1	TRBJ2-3	CASSQSQAGGTDTQYF
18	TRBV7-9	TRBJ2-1	CASSPPPGQAYTYNEQFF
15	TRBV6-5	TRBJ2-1	CASSYKGRDYNEQFF
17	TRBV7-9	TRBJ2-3	CASSLGSSGGSTDTQYF
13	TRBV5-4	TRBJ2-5	CASSKPGKETQYF
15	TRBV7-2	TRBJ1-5	CASSRGQGGNQPQHF
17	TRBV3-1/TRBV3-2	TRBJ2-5	CASSPGRSGGAGETQYF
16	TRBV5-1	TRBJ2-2	CASSPLSWGDTGELFF
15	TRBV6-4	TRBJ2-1	CASSELAGGLYEQFF
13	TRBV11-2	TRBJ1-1	CASSYRTGERAFF
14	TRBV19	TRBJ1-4	CASSPPGQVGKLFF
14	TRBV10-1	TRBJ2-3	CASSEARPGDTQYF
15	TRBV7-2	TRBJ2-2	CASSPGSQFPGELFF
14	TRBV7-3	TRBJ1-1	CASSPSSLTGEAFF
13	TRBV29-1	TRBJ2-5	CSGHRGNQETQYF
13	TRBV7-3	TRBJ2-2	CASSIDRGRELFF
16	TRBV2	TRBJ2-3	CASRGLAGVLVYTQYF
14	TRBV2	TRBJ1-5	CASSGAGGGQPQHF